Following are 9 T cell receptor beta chains from one sample sequenced in a study of breast tumors, draining lymph nodes, adjacent tissues. TCRdb re-derived calls from the multiplex PCR reads in MiXCR, one entry per CDR3 protein. The table shows around 250,000 distinct CDR3 sequences, with 34% occurring only once. Breast cancer patients provided tissue from their axillary draining lymph nodes. Sequencing used axillary lymph node tissue. The receptors originated from a female donor with breast cancer. Some clones in this sample may be carry-over from other donors' samples.

This clonotype was recorded only once. The chain is built from TRBV15 and TRBJ2-3; 8 positions agree with TRBD2. V lost 4 bases, J lost 3 bases, and 6 bases stayed unmatched. This CDR3 spans 15 amino acids. Germline loops: CDR1 LNHNV, CDR2 YYDKDF (reference sequence). As DNA, the CDR3 is TGTGCCACCAGCACCACCGGGAGGGGGACAGATACGCAGTATTTT. It codes for CATSTTGRGTDTQYF.

There are many counts of this clonotype. The chain is built from TRBV7-9 and TRBJ2-1; D may be TRBD1 or TRBD2 (6 bases each). Germline values: CDR1 SEHNR, CDR2 FQNEAQ (reference sequence). The V end was cut by 5 bases, the J end by 0 bases, with 11 bases between. CDR3 size: 15 residues. For the CDR3, the DNA is TGTGCCAGCAGCCCGGGGGCAGGCTCCTACAATGAGCAGTTCTTC. This translates into CASSPGAGSYNEQFF.

This clonotype was counted between two and nine times. A much larger clone lies a single base off, so this may be a read error. The rearrangement uses TRBV7-7 and TRBJ1-5, with D possibly being TRBD1 (5 bases). The V gene's germline CDR1 is SSHAT and CDR2 FNYEAQ (reference sequence). This CDR3 spans 14 amino acids. The CDR3 is CASSLGQLVRPQHF. The CDR3 DNA reads as TGTGCTAGCAGCTTAGGACAATTGGTTCGGCCCCAGCATTTT. The full variable domain, completed using reference TRBV7-7 and TRBJ1-5, is GAGVSQSPRYKVTKRGQDVTLRCDPISSHATLYWYQQALGQGPEFLTYFNYEAQPDKSGLPSDRFSAERPEGSISTLTIQRTEQRDSAMYRCASSLGQLVRPQHFGDGTRLSIL.

Points on this clonotype: At one boundary the junction diverges from the germline segment, which might be a read error. The chain links TRBV19 to TRBJ1-2, with D perhaps TRBD1 (6 bases). The CDR3 extends over 18 amino acids. Germline lookup yields CDR1 LNHDA and CDR2 SQIVND (reference sequence). The CDR3 here is CASRVRQAIQRRNYGSTF. The CDR3 bases are TGTGCCAGTAGAGTTCGACAGGCCATCCAGCGGCGAAACTATGGCTCCACCTTC.

The V gene is TRBV29-1, the J gene TRBJ1-4; 8 nucleotides agree with TRBD1. This CDR3 region has 15 residues. Germline lookup yields CDR1 SQVTM and CDR2 ANQGSEA. Losses at the gene ends were 8 bases for V and 7 bases for J; bases not matched to a gene: 15. CDR3 coding DNA: TGCAGCTTATTCGAACCAGGGGGCGGGGGTGAAAAACTGTTTTTT. Residues: CSLFEPGGGGEKLFF.

This clonotype was seen just once. This clone may be a read error of a much larger clone one base away. The V call is TRBV7-2, the J call TRBJ2-1; D perhaps matches TRBD1 (6 bases). Germline-derived CDR1 and CDR2 are SGHTA and FQGNSA. The CDR3 is made up of 15 amino acids. CDR3 in amino acids: CASSLQGNSYDEQFF. CDR3 sequence (DNA): TGTGCCAGCAGCTTACAGGGGAACTCCTACGATGAGCAGTTCTTC.

The table lists this clonotype with many counts. This chain joins TRBV7-2 and TRBJ2-5; TRBD1 matches at 7 bases. The CDR3 has 15 residues. Germline V gene sequence: CDR1 SGHTA, CDR2 FQGNSA. V gave up 3 bases and J gave up 1 base; unmatched junction bases: 5. In nucleotides, the CDR3 is TGTGCCAGCAGCTTCCAGACAGGGTCCCAAGAGACCCAGTACTTC. It encodes CASSFQTGSQETQYF.

This clonotype turned up a few times. This chain connects TRBV6-5 to TRBJ2-3, with 8 bases aligning to TRBD2. V gave up 6 bases and J gave up 2 bases; unmatched junction bases: 7. The CDR3 length is 15 residues. Germline V gives CDR1 MNHEY, CDR2 SVGAGI. The chain's CDR3 is CASSPGGAFTDTQYF. CDR3 nucleotide sequence: TGTGCCAGCAGCCCCGGGGGGGCATTCACAGATACGCAGTATTTT.

This clonotype was detected ten times or more. The V call is TRBV7-2, the J call TRBJ2-5; a weak D match, TRBD1 (5 bases). CDR3 length equals 13 residues. Germline assignment: CDR1 SGHTA and CDR2 FQGNSA. With 0 bases removed from V and 4 bases from J, the gap between germline ends came to 6 bases. The CDR3 DNA reads TGTGCCAGCAGCTTAGCTAGGGGAGAGACCCAGTACTTC. Translating it yields CASSLARGETQYF.